The 7 T cell receptor beta chains below were found in one sample sequenced in a study of cytomegalovirus exposure and HLA in healthy donors. The method was immunoSEQ multiplex PCR; TCRdb's version includes in-frame clones alone and lacks a portion of them. The sample shows about 150,000 clones, about 86% of them seen only once. The sequenced material came from PBMCs. Every receptor here comes from a man aged 18 to 30 in good health and CMV-seropositive.

The chain is built from TRBV9 and TRBJ1-1, with D hard to call. The CDR3 is made up of 15 amino acids. Trimming took off 4 bases at V and 4 bases at J, with 17 bases between the two ends. Germline V gives CDR1 SGDLS, CDR2 YYNGEE. The CDR3 spells CASSPVGGLATEAFF. The DNA for the CDR3 is TGTGCCAGCAGCCCAGTGGGAGGACTGGCCACTGAAGCTTTCTTT. Complete variable domain (other parts from reference TRBV9 and TRBJ1-1): DSGVTQTPKHLITATGQRVTLRCSPRSGDLSVYWYQQSLDQGLQFLIQYYNGEERAKGNILERFSAQQFPDLHSELNLSSLELGDSALYFCASSPVGGLATEAFFGQGTRLTVV.

V usage is TRBV19 and J usage is TRBJ2-4, with 8 positions matching TRBD1. This CDR3 region has 17 residues. Trimming cost V 7 bases and J 3 bases; bases outside gene matches: 14. Germline V lookup: CDR1 LNHDA, CDR2 SQIVND (reference sequence). For the CDR3, the DNA is TGTGCCAGTACACCCAGACTTACGACAGGGGTCAAAAACATTCAGTACTTC. As protein: CASTPRLTTGVKNIQYF. Using reference TRBV19 and TRBJ2-4 for the parts outside the CDR3, the full variable domain is DGGITQSPKYLFRKEGQNVTLSCEQNLNHDAMYWYRQDPGQGLRLIYYSQIVNDFQKGDIAEGYSVSREKKESFPLTVTSAQKNPTAFYLCASTPRLTTGVKNIQYFGAGTRLSVL.

The chain employs TRBV25-1 and TRBJ1-2; TRBD1 matches 7 bases. This CDR3 has 16 residues. V trimming: 2 bases; J trimming: 3 bases; junction bases outside the gene matches: 9. Germline-derived CDR1 and CDR2 are MGHDK and SYGVNS. CDR3 sequence: CASSEPKTTGDYGYTF. CDR3 nucleotide sequence: TGTGCCAGCAGTGAACCCAAGACTACAGGGGACTATGGCTACACCTTC.

The chain links TRBV6-6 to TRBJ1-2; TRBD1 agrees at 12 bases. The CDR3 is 16 residues long. Per germline, CDR1 MNHNY and CDR2 SVGAGI (reference sequence). The V and J ends lost 5 bases and 3 bases, in that order; junction bases with no gene match: 7. CDR3 nucleotides: TGTGCCAGCAGTAGGGACAGGGGGCGCTTCGACTATGGCTACACCTTC. Encoded protein: CASSRDRGRFDYGYTF.

The chain uses TRBV5-8 and TRBJ1-2; the D is unclear. Trimming cost V 0 bases and J 2 bases, with 8 bases left between them. This CDR3 region has 14 residues. Germline assignment: CDR1 SGHTS and CDR2 YDEGEE. The CDR3 DNA sequence: TGTGCCAGCAGCTTGGGCAACATCAACTATGGCTACACCTTC. Its protein product is CASSLGNINYGYTF.

The genes are TRBV30 and TRBJ1-5, with no clear D. The CDR3 spans 14 residues. The V end was cut by 1 base, the J end by 5 bases, with 12 bases between. The germline V gene encodes CDR1 GTSNPN and CDR2 SVGIG (reference sequence). CDR3 region: CAWSEDIRYQPQHF. Here the CDR3 DNA reads TGTGCCTGGAGTGAAGACATACGTTATCAGCCCCAGCATTTT.

The genes are TRBV6-5 and TRBJ2-4; D is perhaps TRBD1 (6 bases). Germline lookup yields CDR1 MNHEY and CDR2 SVGAGI. The V end lost 5 bases, the J end lost 7 bases, and 15 bases lay between the germline ends. CDR3 length: 14 residues. The CDR3 nucleotides read TGTGCCAGCAGTCCACAGGGTGGCCAGAACATTCAGTACTTC. Translated, it gives CASSPQGGQNIQYF.